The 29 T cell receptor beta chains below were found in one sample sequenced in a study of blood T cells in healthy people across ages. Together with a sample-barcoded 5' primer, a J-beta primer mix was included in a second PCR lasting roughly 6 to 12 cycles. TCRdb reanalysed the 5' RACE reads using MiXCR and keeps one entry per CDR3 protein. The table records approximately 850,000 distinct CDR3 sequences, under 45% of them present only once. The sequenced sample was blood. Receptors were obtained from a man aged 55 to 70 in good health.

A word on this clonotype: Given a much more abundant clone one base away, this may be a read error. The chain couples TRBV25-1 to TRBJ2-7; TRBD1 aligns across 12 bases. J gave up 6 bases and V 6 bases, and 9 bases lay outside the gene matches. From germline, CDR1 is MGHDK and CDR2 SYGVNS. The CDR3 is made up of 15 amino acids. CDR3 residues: CASSRAGTGGAEQYF. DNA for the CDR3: TGTGCCAGCAGCCGTGCCGGGACAGGGGGCGCCGAGCAGTACTTC.

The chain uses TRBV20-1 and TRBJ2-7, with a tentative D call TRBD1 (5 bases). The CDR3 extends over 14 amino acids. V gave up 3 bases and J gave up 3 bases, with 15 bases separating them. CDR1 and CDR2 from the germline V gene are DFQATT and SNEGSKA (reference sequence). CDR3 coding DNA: TGCAGTGCTAGCGGAGACAGCATAATCTACGAGCAGTACTTC. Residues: CSASGDSIIYEQYF.

Here the CDR3 DNA reads TGTGCCAGCAGTCAACGGACAGGTCAGTGGTACAATGAGCAGTACTTC. Encoded protein: CASSQRTGQWYNEQYF. The chain has TRBV28 and TRBJ2-1, with 7 nucleotides matching TRBD1. TRBJ2-7 matches the DNA end more closely, so the J call is doubtful. The CDR3 covers 16 residues. CDR1 is MDHEN and CDR2 is SYDVKM in the germline V gene.

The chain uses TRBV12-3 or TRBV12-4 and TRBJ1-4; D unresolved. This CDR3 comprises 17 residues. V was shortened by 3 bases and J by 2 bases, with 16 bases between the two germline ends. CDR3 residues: CASSFLSLPGTNEKLFF. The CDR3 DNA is TGTGCCAGCAGTTTCCTGTCGTTGCCGGGGACTAATGAAAAACTGTTTTTT.

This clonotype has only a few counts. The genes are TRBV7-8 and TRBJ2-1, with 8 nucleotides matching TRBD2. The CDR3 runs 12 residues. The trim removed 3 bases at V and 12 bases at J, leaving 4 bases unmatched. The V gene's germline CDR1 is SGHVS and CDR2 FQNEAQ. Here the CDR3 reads CASSLTSAGQFF. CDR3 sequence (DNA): TGTGCCAGCAGCTTGACTAGCGCAGGGCAGTTCTTC.

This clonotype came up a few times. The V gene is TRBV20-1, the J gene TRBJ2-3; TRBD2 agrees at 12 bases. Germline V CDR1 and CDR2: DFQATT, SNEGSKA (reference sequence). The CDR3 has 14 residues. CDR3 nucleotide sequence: TGCAGAACCGGACTAGCGGGGCACACAGATACGCAGTATTTT. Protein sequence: CRTGLAGHTDTQYF.

For the CDR3, the DNA is TGCGCCAGCAGCCATGCTCTCGGTGGGGGGCCCTCCTACAATGAGCAGTTCTTC. It encodes CASSHALGGGPSYNEQFF. The chain combines TRBV4-3 with TRBJ2-1, with D tentatively TRBD1 or TRBD2 (6 bases each). Germline V gene lookup returns CDR1 LGHNA and CDR2 YSLEER. The CDR3 consists of 18 residues. Deletions cut 3 bases from V and 0 bases from J, with 18 bases between.

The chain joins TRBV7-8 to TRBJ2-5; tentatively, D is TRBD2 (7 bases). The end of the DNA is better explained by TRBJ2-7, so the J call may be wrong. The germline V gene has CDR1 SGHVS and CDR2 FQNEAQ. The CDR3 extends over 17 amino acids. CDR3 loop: CASSLAVTGGLGDEQYF. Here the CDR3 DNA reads TGTGCCAGCAGCTTAGCGGTAACGGGGGGCCTGGGCGACGAGCAGTACTTC.

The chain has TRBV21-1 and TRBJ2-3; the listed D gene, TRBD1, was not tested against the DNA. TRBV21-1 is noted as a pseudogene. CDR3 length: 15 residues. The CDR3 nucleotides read TGTGCCAGCAGCAGAGGCCAGGCGCCCACAGATACGCAGTATTTT. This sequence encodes CASSRGQAPTDTQYF.

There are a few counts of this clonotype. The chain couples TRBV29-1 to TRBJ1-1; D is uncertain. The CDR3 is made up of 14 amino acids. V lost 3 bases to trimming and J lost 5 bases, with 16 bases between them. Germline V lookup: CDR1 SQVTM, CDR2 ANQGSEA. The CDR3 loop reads CSVEFDYMGTEAFF. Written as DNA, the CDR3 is TGCAGCGTTGAGTTTGACTACATGGGGACTGAAGCTTTCTTT.

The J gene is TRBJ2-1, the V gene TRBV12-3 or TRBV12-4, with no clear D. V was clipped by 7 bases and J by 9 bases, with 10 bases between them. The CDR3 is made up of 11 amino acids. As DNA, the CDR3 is TGTGCCAGCATTCTAGTGGGTGAGCAGTTCTTC. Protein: CASILVGEQFF.

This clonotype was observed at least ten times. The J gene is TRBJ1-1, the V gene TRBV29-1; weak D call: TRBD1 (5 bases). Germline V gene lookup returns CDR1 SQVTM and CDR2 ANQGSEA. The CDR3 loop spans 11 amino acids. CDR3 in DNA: TGCGGGACGGGGGGAAGCACTGAAGCTTTCTTT. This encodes CGTGGSTEAFF.

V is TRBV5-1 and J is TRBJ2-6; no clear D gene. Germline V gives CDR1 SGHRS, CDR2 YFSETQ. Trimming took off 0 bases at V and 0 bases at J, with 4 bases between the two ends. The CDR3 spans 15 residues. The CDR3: CASSLETSGANVLTF. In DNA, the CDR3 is TGCGCCAGCAGCTTGGAAACCTCTGGGGCCAACGTCCTGACTTTC.

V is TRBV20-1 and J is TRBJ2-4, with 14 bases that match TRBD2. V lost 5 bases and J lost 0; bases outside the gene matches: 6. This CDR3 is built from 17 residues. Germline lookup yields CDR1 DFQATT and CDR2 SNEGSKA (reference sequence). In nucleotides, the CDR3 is TGCAGTGCTCTGGGACTAGCGGGGGCCCAAGCCAAAAACATTCAGTACTTC. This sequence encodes CSALGLAGAQAKNIQYF.

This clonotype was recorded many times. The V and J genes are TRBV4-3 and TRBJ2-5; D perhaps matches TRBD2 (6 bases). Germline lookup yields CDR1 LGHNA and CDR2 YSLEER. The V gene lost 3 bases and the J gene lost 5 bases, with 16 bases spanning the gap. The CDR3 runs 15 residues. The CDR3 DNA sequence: TGCGCCAGCAGCCAGAACTTCGGGGGTTGGGAGACCCAGTACTTC. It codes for CASSQNFGGWETQYF.

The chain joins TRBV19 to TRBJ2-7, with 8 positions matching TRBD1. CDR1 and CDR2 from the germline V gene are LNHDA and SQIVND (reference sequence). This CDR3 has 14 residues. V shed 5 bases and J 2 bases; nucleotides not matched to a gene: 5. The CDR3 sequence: CASSDRDRTYEQYF. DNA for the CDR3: TGTGCCAGTAGTGACCGGGACAGGACCTACGAGCAGTACTTC.

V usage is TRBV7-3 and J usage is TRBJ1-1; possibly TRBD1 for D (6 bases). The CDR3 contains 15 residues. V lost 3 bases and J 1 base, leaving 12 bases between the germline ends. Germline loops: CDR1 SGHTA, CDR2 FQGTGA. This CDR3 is CASSFTGGPNTEAFF. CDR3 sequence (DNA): TGTGCCAGCAGCTTTACGGGGGGCCCGAACACTGAAGCTTTCTTT. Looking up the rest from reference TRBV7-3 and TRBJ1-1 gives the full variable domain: GAGVSQTPSNKVTEKGKYVELRCDPISGHTALYWYRQSLGQGPEFLIYFQGTGAADDSGLPNDRFFAVRPEGSVSTLKIQRTERGDSAVYLCASSFTGGPNTEAFFGQGTRLTVV.

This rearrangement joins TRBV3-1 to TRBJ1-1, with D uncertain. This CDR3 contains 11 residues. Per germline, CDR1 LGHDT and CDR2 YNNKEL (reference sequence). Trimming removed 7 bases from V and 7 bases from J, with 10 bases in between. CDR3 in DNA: TGTGCCAGCACCCAGAAAGGTGAAGCTTTCTTT. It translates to CASTQKGEAFF.

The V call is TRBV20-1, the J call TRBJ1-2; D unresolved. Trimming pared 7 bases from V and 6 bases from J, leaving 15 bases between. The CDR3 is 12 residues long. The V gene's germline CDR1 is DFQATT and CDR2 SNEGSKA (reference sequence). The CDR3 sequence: CSEAGSVNGYTF. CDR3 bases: TGCAGTGAAGCAGGCTCGGTGAATGGCTACACCTTC.

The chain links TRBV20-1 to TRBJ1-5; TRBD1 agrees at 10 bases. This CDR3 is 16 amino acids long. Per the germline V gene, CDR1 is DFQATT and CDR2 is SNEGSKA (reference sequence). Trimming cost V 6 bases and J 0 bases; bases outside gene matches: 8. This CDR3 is CSAGGQGPLSNQPQHF. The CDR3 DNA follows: TGCAGTGCCGGGGGACAGGGGCCCCTTAGCAATCAGCCCCAGCATTTT.

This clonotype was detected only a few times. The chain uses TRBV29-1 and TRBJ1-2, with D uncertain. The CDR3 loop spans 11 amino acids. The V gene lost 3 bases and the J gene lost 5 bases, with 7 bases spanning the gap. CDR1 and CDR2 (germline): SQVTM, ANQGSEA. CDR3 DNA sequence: TGCAGCGTTGAGGCCCTGTATGGCTACACCTTC. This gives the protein CSVEALYGYTF. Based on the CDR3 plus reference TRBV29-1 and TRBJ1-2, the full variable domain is SAVISQKPSRDICQRGTSLTIQCQVDSQVTMMFWYRQQPGQSLTLIATANQGSEATYESGFVIDKFPISRPNLTFSTLTVSNMSPEDSSIYLCSVEALYGYTFGSGTRLTVV.

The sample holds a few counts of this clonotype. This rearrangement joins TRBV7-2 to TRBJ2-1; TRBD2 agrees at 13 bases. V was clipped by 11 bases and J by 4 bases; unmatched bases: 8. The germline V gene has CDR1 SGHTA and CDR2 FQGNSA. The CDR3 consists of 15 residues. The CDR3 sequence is CAAGTSGATYNEQFF. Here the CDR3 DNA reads TGTGCCGCCGGGACTAGCGGGGCTACTTACAATGAGCAGTTCTTC.

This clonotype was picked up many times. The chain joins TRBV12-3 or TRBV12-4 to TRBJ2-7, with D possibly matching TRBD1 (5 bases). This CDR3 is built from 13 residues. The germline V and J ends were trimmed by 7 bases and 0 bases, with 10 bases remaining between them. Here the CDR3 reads CASTNRRSYEQYF. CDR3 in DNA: TGTGCCAGCACCAACAGGCGCTCCTACGAGCAGTACTTC.

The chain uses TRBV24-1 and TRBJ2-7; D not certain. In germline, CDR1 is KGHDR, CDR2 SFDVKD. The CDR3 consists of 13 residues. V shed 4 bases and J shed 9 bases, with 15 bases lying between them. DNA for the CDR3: TGTGCCACCAGTGACTCTTCAAGGATGGGGCAGTACTTC. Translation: CATSDSSRMGQYF.

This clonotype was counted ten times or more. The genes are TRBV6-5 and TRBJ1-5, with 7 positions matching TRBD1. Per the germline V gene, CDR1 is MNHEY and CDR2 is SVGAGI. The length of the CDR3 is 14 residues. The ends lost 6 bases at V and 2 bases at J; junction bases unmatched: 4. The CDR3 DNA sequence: TGTGCCAGCAGCCCCGACAGGGGCAATCAGCCCCAGCATTTT. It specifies CASSPDRGNQPQHF.

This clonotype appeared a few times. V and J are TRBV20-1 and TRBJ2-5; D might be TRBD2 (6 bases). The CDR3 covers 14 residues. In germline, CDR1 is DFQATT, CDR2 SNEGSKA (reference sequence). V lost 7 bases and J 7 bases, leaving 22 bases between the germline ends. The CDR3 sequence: CSVASGWGVGTQYF. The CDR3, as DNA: TGCAGTGTGGCTTCGGGGTGGGGGGTTGGGACCCAGTACTTC.

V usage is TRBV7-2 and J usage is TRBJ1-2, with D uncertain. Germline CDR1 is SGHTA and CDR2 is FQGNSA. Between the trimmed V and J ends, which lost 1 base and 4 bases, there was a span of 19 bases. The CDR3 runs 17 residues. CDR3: CASSLVSDVPRGYGYTF. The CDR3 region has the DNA TGTGCCAGCAGCTTAGTCTCCGATGTCCCTCGGGGCTATGGCTACACCTTC.

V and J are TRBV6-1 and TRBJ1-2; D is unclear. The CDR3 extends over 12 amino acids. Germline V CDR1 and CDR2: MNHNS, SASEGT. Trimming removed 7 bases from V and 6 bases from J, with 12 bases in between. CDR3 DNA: TGTGCCAGCACCCTATCGAGGGATGGCTACACCTTC. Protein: CASTLSRDGYTF.

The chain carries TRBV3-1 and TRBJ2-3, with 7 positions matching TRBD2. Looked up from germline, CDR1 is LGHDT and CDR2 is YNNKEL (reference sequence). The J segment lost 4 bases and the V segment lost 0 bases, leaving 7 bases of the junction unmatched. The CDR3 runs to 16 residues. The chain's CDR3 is CASSQDPATSPDTQYF. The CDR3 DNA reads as TGTGCCAGCAGCCAAGACCCAGCGACTAGCCCAGATACGCAGTATTTT.